This T cell receptor (beta chain) stems from a study of T cells in Graves' hyperthyroidism and ophthalmopathy (dated by TCRdb to between 2018 and 2021). Describing the broader study: Peripheral blood samples were taken at the time of initial diagnosis, prior to any treatment. In about 6 Graves' hyperthyroidism patients, the study also compared T-cell repertoires from thyroid tissue with T-cell repertoires from blood. Prospective prediction of ophthalmopathy was tested in an independent validation cohort of some 20 hyperthyroidism patients and approximately 17 patients who later progressed to ophthalmopathy. The paper reports TCR Vbeta CDR3 sequencing of about 140 peripheral blood samples: approximately 41 ophthalmopathy, 75 to 80 hyperthyroidism and 17 progressor patients. The roughly 94 discovery patients were randomly divided into training and test sets at a 7:3 ratio. A discovery cohort of about 100 patients, roughly 40 with Graves' ophthalmopathy and under 60 with stable Graves' hyperthyroidism, was used to find distinguishing TCR V-J signatures. Once sampling was done, hyperthyroidism patients were given methimazole at a starting dose of 30 mg daily, whereas ophthalmopathy patients were given high-dose intravenous methylprednisolone.

TCR beta CDR3 regions were amplified from RNA transcripts. The TCR CDR3 was subjected to a first round of RT-PCR using the HTBI primer set and the Qiagen OneStep RT-PCR kit. The libraries were constructed in a second round of multiplex PCR and then size-selected and purified. Paired-end sequencing of the libraries was performed with 100 bp reads on an Illumina HiSeq2000. Processing in the source paper ran as follows. Raw data were processed with SOAPnuke, discarding reads with adapters, uncalled bases, mean Phred below 15, or no exact constant-primer or identifier match. COPE v1.2.5 was used to merge high-quality paired reads, and clonotypes were defined as unique nucleotide sequences. Clonotypes were aligned to IMGT TRBV, TRBD and TRBJ reference segments using MiTCR v1.1. The analysis was restricted to V-J combinations with a frequency above 0.0001, which together covered roughly 99% of the repertoires. The TCS score was defined as F50 (clonal expansion) divided by E x V (chaos), with BLOSUM62-based TCRdist calculated between CDR3 peptides within each V-J. Welch's t-statistics and random forest reduced 514 V-J features to 13, which were used in a naive Bayes classifier (R e1071). The raw public data were reprocessed by TCRdb itself: fastp quality trimming at Q25, MiXCR clonotype calling, in-frame beta chains only. Each entry is one CDR3 protein sequence, shown with its most common DNA and genes. TCRdb's processing, not the authors' own work, is the source of the V and J calls. The sample contains roughly 150,000 distinct CDR3 sequences, approximately 9% of them found a single time. Of the sample, approximately 20% falls within the top ten clones.

Comments on this clonotype: No antigen is known for it. Base-call qualities are not available, and no considerably larger clone is one nucleotide away.

Hyperthyroidism patients were aged 18 to 65 years and newly diagnosed, with disease duration of less than 2 months. The study excluded patients with uncontrolled infections, other autoimmune diseases, pregnancy or lactation. Diagnoses relied on clinical symptoms, serum thyroxine and TRAb, thyroid ultrasound and orbital computed tomography. For progressor patients, blood was drawn at the first diagnosis of hyperthyroidism, before any ophthalmopathy symptoms had appeared. PBMCs were separated from over 9 ml of fresh peripheral blood using Ficoll-Paque density gradient centrifugation. Progressor patients were defined as those initially diagnosed with Graves' hyperthyroidism in whom ophthalmopathy developed during follow-up. Total RNA was extracted with Trizol reagent, and quality was checked on an Agilent 2100 Bioanalyzer. Its CDR3 holds 15 amino acids, cysteine through phenylalanine. CDR3 DNA only is kept here, 45 bases in frame from base 1. CDR1 and CDR2 (DFQATT, SNEGSKA) derive from the germline V gene (reference sequence).

Study-level results and caveats: Sample size was not statistically predetermined, and blinding of investigators to group allocation was not performed. Blood samples also contained most of the expanded thyroid clonotypes (frequency above 0.001), which suggests that blood repertoires may reflect thyroid immune responses. A 13 V-J signature model separated ophthalmopathy from stable hyperthyroidism, with about 88% sensitivity and around 84% specificity in cross-validation and 80%/75% in testing. During validation, the model predicted progression to ophthalmopathy a median of about 5.9 months ahead of onset, with almost 71% sensitivity and 72.22% specificity.

The sequence was obtained from a woman aged 18 to 35 with Graves' hyperthyroidism that later progressed to Graves' ophthalmopathy. The rearranged chain carries TRBV20-1 and TRBJ1-1; 5 matching bases give a weak D call of TRBD1. The sequencing input was blood. CDR3 region: CSARSLRGMGPEAFF. The DNA is TGCAGCGCAAGATCTTTGCGGGGCATGGGCCCTGAAGCTTTCTTT.